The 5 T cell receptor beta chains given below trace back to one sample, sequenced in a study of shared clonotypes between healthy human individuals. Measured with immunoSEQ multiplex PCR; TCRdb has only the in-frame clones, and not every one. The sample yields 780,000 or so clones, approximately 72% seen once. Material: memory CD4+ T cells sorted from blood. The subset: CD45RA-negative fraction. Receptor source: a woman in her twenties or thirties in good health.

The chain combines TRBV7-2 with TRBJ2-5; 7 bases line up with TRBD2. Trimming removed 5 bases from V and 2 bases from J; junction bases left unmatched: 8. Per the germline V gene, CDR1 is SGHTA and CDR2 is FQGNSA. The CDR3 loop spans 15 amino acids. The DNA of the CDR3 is TGTGCCAGCAGCCAGGCCGGGGGGAGACAAGAGACCCAGTACTTC. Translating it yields CASSQAGGRQETQYF.

The CDR3 is CASSLGGRSPQHF. The CDR3 nucleotides read TGTGCCAGCAGCTTAGGTGGGAGGTCACCCCAGCATTTT. This chain joins TRBV7-9 and TRBJ1-5; D is ambiguous. Germline CDR1 reads SEHNR; CDR2 reads FQNEAQ (reference sequence). Trimming took off 1 base at V and 10 bases at J, with 11 bases between the two ends. The CDR3 extends over 13 amino acids.

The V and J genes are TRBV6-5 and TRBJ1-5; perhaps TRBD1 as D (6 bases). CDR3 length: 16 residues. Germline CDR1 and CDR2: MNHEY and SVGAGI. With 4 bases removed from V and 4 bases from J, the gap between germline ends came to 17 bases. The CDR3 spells CASSSGGRGRNQPQHF. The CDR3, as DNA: TGTGCCAGCAGTTCCGGGGGAAGGGGGAGGAATCAGCCCCAGCATTTT.

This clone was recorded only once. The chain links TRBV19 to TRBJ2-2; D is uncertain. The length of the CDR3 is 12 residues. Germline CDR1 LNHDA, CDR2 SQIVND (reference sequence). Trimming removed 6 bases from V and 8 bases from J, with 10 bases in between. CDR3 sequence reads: CASRDHGGELFF. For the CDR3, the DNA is TGTGCCAGTAGAGACCATGGGGGGGAGCTGTTTTTT.

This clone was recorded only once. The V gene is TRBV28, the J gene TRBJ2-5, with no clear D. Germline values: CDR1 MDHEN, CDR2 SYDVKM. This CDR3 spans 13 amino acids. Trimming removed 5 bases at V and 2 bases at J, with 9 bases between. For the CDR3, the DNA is TGTGCCAGCAGTAGACATGAGCAAGAGACCCAGTACTTC. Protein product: CASSRHEQETQYF.